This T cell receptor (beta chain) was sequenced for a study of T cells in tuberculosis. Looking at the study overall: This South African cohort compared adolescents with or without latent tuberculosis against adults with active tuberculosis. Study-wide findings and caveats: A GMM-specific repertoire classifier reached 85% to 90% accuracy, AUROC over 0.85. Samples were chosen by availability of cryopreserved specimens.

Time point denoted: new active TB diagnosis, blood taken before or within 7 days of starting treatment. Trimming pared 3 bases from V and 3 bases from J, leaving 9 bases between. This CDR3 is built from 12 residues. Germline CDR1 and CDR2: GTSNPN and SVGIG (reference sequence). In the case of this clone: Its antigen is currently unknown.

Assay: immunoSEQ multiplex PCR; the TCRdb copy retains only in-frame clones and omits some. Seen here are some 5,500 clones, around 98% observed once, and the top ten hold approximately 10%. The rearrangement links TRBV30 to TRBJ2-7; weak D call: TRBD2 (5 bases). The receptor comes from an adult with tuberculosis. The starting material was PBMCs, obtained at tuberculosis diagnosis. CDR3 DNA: TGTGCCTGGAGGAACAGCGGCTACGAGCAGTACTTC. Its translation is CAWRNSGYEQYF.